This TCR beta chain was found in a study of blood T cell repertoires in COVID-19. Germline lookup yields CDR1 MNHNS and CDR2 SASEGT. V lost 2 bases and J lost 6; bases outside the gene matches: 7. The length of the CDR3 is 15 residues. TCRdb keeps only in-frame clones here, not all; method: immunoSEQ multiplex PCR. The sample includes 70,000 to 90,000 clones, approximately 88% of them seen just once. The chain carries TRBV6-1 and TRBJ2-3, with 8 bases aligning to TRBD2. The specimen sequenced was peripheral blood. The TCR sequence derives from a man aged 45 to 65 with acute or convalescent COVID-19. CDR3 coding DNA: TGTGCCAGCAGTGAATACGGGGGGGCGTCCGATACGCAGTATTTT. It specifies CASSEYGGASDTQYF.